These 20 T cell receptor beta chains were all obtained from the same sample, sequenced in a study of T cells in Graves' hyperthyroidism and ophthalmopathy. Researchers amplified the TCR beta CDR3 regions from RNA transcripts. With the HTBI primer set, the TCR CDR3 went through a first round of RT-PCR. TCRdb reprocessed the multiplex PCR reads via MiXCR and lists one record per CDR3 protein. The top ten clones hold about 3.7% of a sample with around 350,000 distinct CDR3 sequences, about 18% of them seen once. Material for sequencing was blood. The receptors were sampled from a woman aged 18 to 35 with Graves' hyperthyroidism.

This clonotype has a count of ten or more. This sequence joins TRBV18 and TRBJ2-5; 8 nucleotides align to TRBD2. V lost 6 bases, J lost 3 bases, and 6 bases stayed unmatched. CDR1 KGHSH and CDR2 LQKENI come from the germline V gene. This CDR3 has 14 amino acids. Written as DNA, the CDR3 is TGTGCCAGCTCCCGAGGGACTAGTGAAGAGACCCAGTACTTC. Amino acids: CASSRGTSEETQYF.

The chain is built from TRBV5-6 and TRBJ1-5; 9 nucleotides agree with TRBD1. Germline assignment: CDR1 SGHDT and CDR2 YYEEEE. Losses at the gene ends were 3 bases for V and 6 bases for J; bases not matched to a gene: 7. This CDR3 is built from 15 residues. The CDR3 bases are TGTGCCAGCAGCTGGGACAGGGAATCAGGTCAGCCCCAGCATTTT. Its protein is CASSWDRESGQPQHF.

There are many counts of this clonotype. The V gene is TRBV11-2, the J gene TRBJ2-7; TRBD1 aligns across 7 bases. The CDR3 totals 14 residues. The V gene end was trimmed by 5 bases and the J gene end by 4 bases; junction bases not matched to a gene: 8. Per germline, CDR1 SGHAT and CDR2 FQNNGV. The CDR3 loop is CASSGQAGFYEQYF. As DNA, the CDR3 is TGTGCCAGCAGCGGACAGGCAGGCTTTTACGAGCAGTACTTC.

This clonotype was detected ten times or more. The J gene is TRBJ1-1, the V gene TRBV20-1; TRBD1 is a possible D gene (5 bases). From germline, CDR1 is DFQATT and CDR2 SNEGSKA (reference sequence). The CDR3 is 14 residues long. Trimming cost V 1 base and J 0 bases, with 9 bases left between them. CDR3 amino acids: CSARAGGLNTEAFF. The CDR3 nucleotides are TGCAGTGCTAGAGCGGGGGGATTGAACACTGAAGCTTTCTTT.

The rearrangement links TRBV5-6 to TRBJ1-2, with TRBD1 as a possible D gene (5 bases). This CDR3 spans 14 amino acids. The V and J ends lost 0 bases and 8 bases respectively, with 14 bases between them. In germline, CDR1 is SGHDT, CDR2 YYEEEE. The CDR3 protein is CASSLGQWSGGYTF. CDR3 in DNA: TGTGCCAGCAGCTTGGGACAGTGGTCTGGCGGCTACACCTTC.

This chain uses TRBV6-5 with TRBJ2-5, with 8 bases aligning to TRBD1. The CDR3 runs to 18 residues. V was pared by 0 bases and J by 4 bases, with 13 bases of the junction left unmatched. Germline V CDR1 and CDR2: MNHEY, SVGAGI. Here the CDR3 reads CASSYSPPTGAWGETQYF. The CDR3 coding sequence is TGTGCCAGCAGTTACTCTCCTCCGACAGGGGCATGGGGAGAGACCCAGTACTTC.

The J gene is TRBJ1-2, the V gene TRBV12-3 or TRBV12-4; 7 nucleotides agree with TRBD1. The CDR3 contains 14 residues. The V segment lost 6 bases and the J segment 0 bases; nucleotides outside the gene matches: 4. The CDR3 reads CASRRDSANYGYTF. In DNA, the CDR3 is TGTGCCAGCAGGCGGGACAGCGCTAACTATGGCTACACCTTC.

This chain's CDR3 is CASSTSLAGGGELFF. In nucleotides, the CDR3 is TGTGCCAGCAGTACCTCTCTAGCGGGAGGCGGGGAGCTGTTTTTT. This sequence joins TRBV6-2 or TRBV6-3 and TRBJ2-2; TRBD2 agrees at 11 bases. V was clipped by 5 bases and J by 7 bases; unmatched bases: 6. CDR1 is MNHEY, CDR2 SVGEGT, per germline. The CDR3 extends over 15 amino acids.

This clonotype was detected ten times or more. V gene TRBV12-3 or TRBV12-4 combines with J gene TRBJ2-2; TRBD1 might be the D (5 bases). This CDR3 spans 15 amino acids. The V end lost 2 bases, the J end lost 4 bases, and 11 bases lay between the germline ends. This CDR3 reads CASSLKGLTTGELFF. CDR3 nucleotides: TGTGCCAGCAGTTTAAAGGGGCTAACCACCGGGGAGCTGTTTTTT.

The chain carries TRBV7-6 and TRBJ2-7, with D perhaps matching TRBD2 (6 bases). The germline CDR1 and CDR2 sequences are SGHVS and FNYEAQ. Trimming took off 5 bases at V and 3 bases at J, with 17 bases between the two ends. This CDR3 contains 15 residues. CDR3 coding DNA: TGTGCCAGCAGCGGGGAGGACGGCCTATACTACGAGCAGTACTTC. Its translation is CASSGEDGLYYEQYF.

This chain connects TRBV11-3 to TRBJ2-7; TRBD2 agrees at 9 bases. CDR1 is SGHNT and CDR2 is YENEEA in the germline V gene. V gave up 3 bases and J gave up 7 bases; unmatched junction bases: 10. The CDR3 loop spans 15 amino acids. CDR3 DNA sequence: TGTGCCAGCAGCTTTAGCGGGAGAGCCGAGGGAGAGCAGTACTTC. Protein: CASSFSGRAEGEQYF. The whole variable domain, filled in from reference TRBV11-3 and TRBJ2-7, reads EAGVVQSPRYKIIEKKQPVAFWCNPISGHNTLYWYLQNLGQGPELLIRYENEEAVDDSQLPKDRFSAERLKGVDSTLKIQPAELGDSAVYLCASSFSGRAEGEQYFGPGTRLTVT.

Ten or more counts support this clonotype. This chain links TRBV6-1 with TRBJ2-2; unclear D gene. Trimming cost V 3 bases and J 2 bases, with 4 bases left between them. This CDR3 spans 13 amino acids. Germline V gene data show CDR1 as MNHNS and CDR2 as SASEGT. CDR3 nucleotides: TGTGCCAGCAGTGACGTAAACACCGGGGAGCTGTTTTTT. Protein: CASSDVNTGELFF.

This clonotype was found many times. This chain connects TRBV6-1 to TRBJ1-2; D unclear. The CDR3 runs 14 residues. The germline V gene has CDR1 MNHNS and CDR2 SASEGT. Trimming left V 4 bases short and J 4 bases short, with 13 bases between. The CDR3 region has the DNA TGTGCCAGCAGTGGGGTGGCAGTGGGCTATGGCTACACCTTC. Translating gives CASSGVAVGYGYTF.

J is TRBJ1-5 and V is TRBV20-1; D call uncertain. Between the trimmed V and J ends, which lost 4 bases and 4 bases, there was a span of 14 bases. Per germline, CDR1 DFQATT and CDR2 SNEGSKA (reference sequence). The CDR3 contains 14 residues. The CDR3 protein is CSATRTGQNQPQHF. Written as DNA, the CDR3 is TGCAGTGCTACCCGGACGGGTCAAAATCAGCCCCAGCATTTT.

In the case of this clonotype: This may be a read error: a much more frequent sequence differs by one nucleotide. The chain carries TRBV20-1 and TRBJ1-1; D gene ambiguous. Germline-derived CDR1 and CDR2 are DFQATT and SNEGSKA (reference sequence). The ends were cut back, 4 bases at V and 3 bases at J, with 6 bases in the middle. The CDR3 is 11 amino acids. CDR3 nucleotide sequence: TGCAGTGCTAATCTGTACACTGAAGCTTTCTTT. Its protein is CSANLYTEAFF.

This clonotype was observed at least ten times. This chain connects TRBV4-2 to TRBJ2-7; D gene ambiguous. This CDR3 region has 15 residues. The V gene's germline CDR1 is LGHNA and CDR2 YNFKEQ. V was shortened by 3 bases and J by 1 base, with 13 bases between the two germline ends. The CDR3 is CASSQGLGLSYEQYF. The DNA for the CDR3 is TGTGCCAGCAGCCAGGGATTGGGGTTGTCCTACGAGCAGTACTTC.

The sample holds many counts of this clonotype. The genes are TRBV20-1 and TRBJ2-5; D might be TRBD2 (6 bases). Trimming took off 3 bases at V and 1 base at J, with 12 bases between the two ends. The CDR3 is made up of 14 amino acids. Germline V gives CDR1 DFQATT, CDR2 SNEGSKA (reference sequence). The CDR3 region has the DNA TGCAGTGCTAGGGGCGGGGCCCCCCAAGAGACCCAGTACTTC. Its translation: CSARGGAPQETQYF.

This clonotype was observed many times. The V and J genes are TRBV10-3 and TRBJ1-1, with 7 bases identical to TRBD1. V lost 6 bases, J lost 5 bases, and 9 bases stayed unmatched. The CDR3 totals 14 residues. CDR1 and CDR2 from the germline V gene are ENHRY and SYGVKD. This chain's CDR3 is CAIRASRGRTEAFF. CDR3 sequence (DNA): TGTGCCATCAGGGCAAGCAGGGGGAGGACTGAAGCTTTCTTT.

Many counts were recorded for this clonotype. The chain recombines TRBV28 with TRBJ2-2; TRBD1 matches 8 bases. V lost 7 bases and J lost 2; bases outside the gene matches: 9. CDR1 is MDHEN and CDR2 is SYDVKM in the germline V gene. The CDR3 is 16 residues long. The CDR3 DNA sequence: TGTGCCAGCACCGGAGAGGACAGGGCCAACACCGGGGAGCTGTTTTTT. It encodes CASTGEDRANTGELFF.

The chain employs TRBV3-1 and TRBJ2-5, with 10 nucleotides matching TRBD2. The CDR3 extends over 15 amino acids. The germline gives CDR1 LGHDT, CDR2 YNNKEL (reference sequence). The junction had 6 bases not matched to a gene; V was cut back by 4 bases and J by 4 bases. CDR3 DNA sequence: TGTGCCAGCAGCCTCGGGTCTAGCGGGGGAGAGACCCAGTACTTC. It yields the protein CASSLGSSGGETQYF.